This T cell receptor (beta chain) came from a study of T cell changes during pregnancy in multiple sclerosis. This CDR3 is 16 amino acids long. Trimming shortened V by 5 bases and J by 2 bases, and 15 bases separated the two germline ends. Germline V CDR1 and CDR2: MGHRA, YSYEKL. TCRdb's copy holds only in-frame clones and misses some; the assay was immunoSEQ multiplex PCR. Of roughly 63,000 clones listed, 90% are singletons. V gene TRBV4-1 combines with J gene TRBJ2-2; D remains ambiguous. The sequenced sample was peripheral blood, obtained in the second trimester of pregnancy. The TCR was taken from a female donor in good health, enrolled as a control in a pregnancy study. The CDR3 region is CASSSIMRHNTGELFF. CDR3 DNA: TGCGCCAGCAGCAGCATTATGAGACACAACACCGGGGAGCTGTTTTTT.